Below are 18 T cell receptor beta chains sequenced from a single sample in a study of blood T cells in healthy people across ages. Then a second PCR, running roughly 7 to 11 cycles, was carried out with a sample-barcoded 5' primer and a J-beta primer mix. TCRdb independently ran MiXCR on the 5' RACE reads; one entry per CDR3 protein. The sample has hundreds of thousands of distinct CDR3 sequences, roughly 53% seen once; the top ten hold over 30%. Sequencing was performed on blood. The receptors shown here come from a man aged 55 to 70 in good health.

J is TRBJ2-7 and V is TRBV28; D is unresolved. The last part of the DNA fits TRBJ2-5 better; the J call may be wrong. The germline gives CDR1 MDHEN, CDR2 SYDVKM. CDR3 size: 12 residues. The CDR3 bases are TGTGCCAGCAGCCAACCTAGGGAGACCCAGTACTTC. Its protein is CASSQPRETQYF.

The chain uses TRBV27 and TRBJ2-7; 8 bases line up with TRBD1. Germline V gene sequence: CDR1 MNHEY, CDR2 SMNVEV (reference sequence). The CDR3 contains 16 residues. V was clipped by 2 bases and J by 2 bases; unmatched bases: 8. The CDR3 DNA reads TGTGCCAGCAGTTTAGGGCCGGGACAGGCCGCCTACGAGCAGTACTTC. Translation gives CASSLGPGQAAYEQYF.

The sample holds a few counts of this clonotype. V and J are TRBV18 and TRBJ1-4; D gene unclear. CDR1 is KGHSH, CDR2 LQKENI, per germline. The V and J ends lost 6 bases and 7 bases respectively, with 9 bases between them. The CDR3 loop spans 12 amino acids. This chain's CDR3 is CASSPGPEKLFF. The CDR3 bases are TGTGCCAGCTCTCCGGGCCCTGAAAAACTGTTTTTT.

The chain carries TRBV2 and TRBJ1-6, with 7 bases fitting TRBD1. The CDR3 length is 14 residues. The V segment lost 9 bases and the J segment 1 base; nucleotides outside the gene matches: 3. Germline V gives CDR1 SNHLY, CDR2 FYNNEI. CDR3 DNA sequence: TGTGCCAGTACGGGACAGTCCTATAATTCACCCCTCCACTTT. Its translation: CASTGQSYNSPLHF. Looking up the rest from reference TRBV2 and TRBJ1-6 gives the full variable domain: EPEVTQTPSHQVTQMGQEVILRCVPISNHLYFYWYRQILGQKVEFLVSFYNNEISEKSEIFDDQFSVERPDGSNFTLKIRSTKLEDSAMYFCASTGQSYNSPLHFGNGTRLTVT.

This clonotype came up a few times. The chain employs TRBV29-1 and TRBJ2-1, with TRBD1 matching over 8 bases. Trimming took 3 bases from V and 5 from J; bases not matched to a gene: 9. The CDR3 is 15 amino acids. From germline, CDR1 is SQVTM and CDR2 ANQGSEA. This CDR3 reads CSVDPGQAIDNEQFF. The CDR3, as DNA: TGCAGCGTTGACCCGGGACAGGCGATAGACAATGAGCAGTTCTTC.

V is TRBV6-6 and J is TRBJ2-2; 9 nucleotides match TRBD2. The CDR3 contains 16 residues. J lost 1 base, V lost 2 bases, and 2 bases had no gene match. From germline, CDR1 is MNHNY and CDR2 SVGAGI (reference sequence). CDR3 loop: CASSYATSGNTGELFF. For the CDR3, the DNA is TGTGCCAGCAGTTACGCGACTAGCGGGAACACCGGGGAGCTGTTTTTT.

The chain joins TRBV6-1 to TRBJ2-5; D is uncertain. The DNA end favors TRBJ2-7, so the J call may be wrong. This CDR3 is 13 amino acids long. Germline CDR1 is MNHNS and CDR2 is SASEGT. The CDR3 loop is CASSESRTYEQYF. CDR3 nucleotides: TGTGCCAGCAGTGAAAGCCGGACCTACGAGCAGTACTTC.

The chain is built from TRBV20-1 and TRBJ2-1, with TRBD1 matching 12 bases. The CDR3 consists of 15 residues. Trimming took 5 bases from V and 4 from J; bases not matched to a gene: 6. The germline gives CDR1 DFQATT, CDR2 SNEGSKA (reference sequence). The CDR3 loop is CSAAGTGGLYNEQFF. The DNA of the CDR3 is TGCAGTGCTGCCGGGACAGGGGGCCTATACAATGAGCAGTTCTTC.

The gene calls are TRBV7-9 and TRBJ2-1, with D hard to call. The V gene's germline CDR1 is SEHNR and CDR2 FQNEAQ (reference sequence). With 7 bases removed from V and 0 bases from J, the gap between germline ends came to 13 bases. This CDR3 is built from 15 residues. The CDR3, as DNA: TGTGCCAGCAAGCCCCTGGGCAGCTCCTACAATGAGCAGTTCTTC. This codes for CASKPLGSSYNEQFF.

The chain joins TRBV7-2 to TRBJ1-1; possibly TRBD1 for D (6 bases). The CDR3 totals 15 residues. The V gene lost 2 bases and the J gene lost 0 bases, with 10 bases spanning the gap. Per the germline V gene, CDR1 is SGHTA and CDR2 is FQGNSA. This CDR3 reads CASSLWGAMNTEAFF. The CDR3 nucleotides read TGTGCCAGCAGCTTATGGGGGGCAATGAACACTGAAGCTTTCTTT. The entire variable domain, with the rest obtained from reference TRBV7-2 and TRBJ1-1, is as follows: GAGVSQSPSNKVTEKGKDVELRCDPISGHTALYWYRQSLGQGLEFLIYFQGNSAPDKSGLPSDRFSAERTGGSVSTLTIQRTQQEDSAVYLCASSLWGAMNTEAFFGQGTRLTVV.

With respect to this clonotype: A much larger clone sits a single nucleotide away, making a read error possible. The chain joins TRBV5-1 to TRBJ2-4; 7 bases are a match to TRBD1. The CDR3 covers 15 residues. V dropped 7 bases and J dropped 6; count of bases not matched to a gene: 13. Per germline, CDR1 SGHRS and CDR2 YFSETQ. CDR3 nucleotide sequence: TGCGCCAGCGGGCTGACAGGGACCACCGTAAACATTCAGTACTTC. It is translated as CASGLTGTTVNIQYF.

CDR3 sequence reads: CASSLTSASGANVLTF. Written as DNA, the CDR3 is TGTGCCAGCAGCTTAACTTCGGCATCTGGGGCCAACGTCCTGACTTTC. J is TRBJ2-6 and V is TRBV7-8; D gene unclear. V dropped 2 bases and J dropped 1 base, with 9 bases sitting between them. The length of the CDR3 is 16 residues. In germline, CDR1 is SGHVS, CDR2 FQNEAQ.

The chain couples TRBV4-1 to TRBJ2-1; 9 positions agree with TRBD1. This CDR3 comprises 17 residues. The ends lost 1 base at V and 13 bases at J; junction bases unmatched: 17. In germline, CDR1 is MGHRA, CDR2 YSYEKL. CDR3 nucleotides: TGCGCCAGCAGCCAAGCCCAGCACGGGACAGGGTGGGAGACCCAGTTCTTC. It specifies CASSQAQHGTGWETQFF.

V usage is TRBV3-1 and J usage is TRBJ2-7, with D uncertain. V was cut by 1 base and J by 6 bases, with 13 bases left in between. The CDR3 is made up of 14 amino acids. Germline V gene sequence: CDR1 LGHDT, CDR2 YNNKEL (reference sequence). CDR3 DNA: TGTGCCAGCAGCCAAGGCCACCGTCAGAGCGAGCAGTACTTC. As protein: CASSQGHRQSEQYF.

V is TRBV20-1 and J is TRBJ1-6; 9 bases map to TRBD1. V was clipped by 5 bases and J by 8 bases; unmatched bases: 7. The V gene's germline CDR1 is DFQATT and CDR2 SNEGSKA (reference sequence). The CDR3 is 14 amino acids. In DNA, the CDR3 is TGCAGTGCTGGCGGACAGGGGTTTGATTCACCCCTCCACTTT. Protein product: CSAGGQGFDSPLHF.

The V call is TRBV2, the J call TRBJ2-7, with D perhaps matching TRBD2 (5 bases). Trimming shortened V by 1 base and J by 3 bases, and 13 bases separated the two germline ends. CDR1 and CDR2 (germline): SNHLY, FYNNEI. The CDR3 has 15 amino acids. This CDR3 reads CASSEGGSWGYEQYF. The CDR3 bases are TGTGCCAGCAGTGAAGGCGGGTCTTGGGGCTACGAGCAGTACTTC. Based on the CDR3 plus reference TRBV2 and TRBJ2-7, the full variable domain is EPEVTQTPSHQVTQMGQEVILRCVPISNHLYFYWYRQILGQKVEFLVSFYNNEISEKSEIFDDQFSVERPDGSNFTLKIRSTKLEDSAMYFCASSEGGSWGYEQYFGPGTRLTVT.

There are many counts of this clonotype. V and J are TRBV28 and TRBJ1-2; D is perhaps TRBD1 (5 bases). The V and J ends lost 7 bases and 0 bases respectively, with 27 bases between them. CDR1 is MDHEN, CDR2 SYDVKM, per germline. The CDR3 length is 19 residues. The CDR3 DNA reads as TGTGCCAGCAAGAGACCAGGGCCCCCTACTCCCTACTCTAACTATGGCTACACCTTC. This translates into CASKRPGPPTPYSNYGYTF.

The chain is built from TRBV6-1 and TRBJ2-2; the D is unclear. Trimming shortened V by 0 bases and J by 5 bases, and 13 bases separated the two germline ends. The germline V gene has CDR1 MNHNS and CDR2 SASEGT. CDR3 size: 16 residues. The CDR3 DNA reads as TGTGCCAGCAGTGAAGCGTGGCAGTTTGGGACCGGGGAGCTGTTTTTT. Its translation: CASSEAWQFGTGELFF.